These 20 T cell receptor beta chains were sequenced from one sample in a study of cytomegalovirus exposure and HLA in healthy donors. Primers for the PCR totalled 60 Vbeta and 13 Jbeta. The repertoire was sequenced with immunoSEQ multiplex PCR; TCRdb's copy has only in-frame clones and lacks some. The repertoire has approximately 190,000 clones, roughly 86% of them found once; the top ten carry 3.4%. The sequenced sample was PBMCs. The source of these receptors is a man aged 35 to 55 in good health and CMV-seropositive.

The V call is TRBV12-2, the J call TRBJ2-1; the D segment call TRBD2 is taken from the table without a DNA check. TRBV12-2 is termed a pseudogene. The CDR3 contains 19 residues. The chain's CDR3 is CASRLQPLGGPSFYNEQFF. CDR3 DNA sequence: TGTGCAAGTCGCCTTCAACCCTTGGGGGGGCCCTCGTTCTACAATGAGCAGTTCTTC.

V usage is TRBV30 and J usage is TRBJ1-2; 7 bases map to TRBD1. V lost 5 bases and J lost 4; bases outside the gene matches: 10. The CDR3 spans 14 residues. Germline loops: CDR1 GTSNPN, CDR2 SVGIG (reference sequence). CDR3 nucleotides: TGTGCCTGGGGTTCCGGGACAGATATCTATGGCTACACCTTC. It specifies CAWGSGTDIYGYTF.

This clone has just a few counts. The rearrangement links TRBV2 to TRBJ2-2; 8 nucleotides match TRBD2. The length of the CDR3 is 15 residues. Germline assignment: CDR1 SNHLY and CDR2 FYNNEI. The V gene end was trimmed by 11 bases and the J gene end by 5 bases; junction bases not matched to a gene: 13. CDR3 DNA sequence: TGTGCCGGAGGGGGGCTCGGGAGGGAGACCGGGGAGCTGTTTTTT. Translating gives CAGGGLGRETGELFF.

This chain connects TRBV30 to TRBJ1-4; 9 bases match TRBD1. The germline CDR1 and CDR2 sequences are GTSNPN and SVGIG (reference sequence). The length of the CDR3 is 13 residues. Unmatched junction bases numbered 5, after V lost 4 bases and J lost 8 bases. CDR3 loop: CAWNRGRSEKLFF. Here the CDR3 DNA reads TGTGCCTGGAACAGGGGGCGAAGCGAAAAACTGTTTTTT.

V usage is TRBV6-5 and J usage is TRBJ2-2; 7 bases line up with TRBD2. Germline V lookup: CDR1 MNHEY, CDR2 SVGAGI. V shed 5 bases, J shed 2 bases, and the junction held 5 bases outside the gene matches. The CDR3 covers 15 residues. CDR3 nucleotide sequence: TGTGCCAGCAGTCTGGCGGGGGTAAACACCGGGGAGCTGTTTTTT. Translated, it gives CASSLAGVNTGELFF.

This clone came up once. The CDR3 loop is CASSTGTGTYEQYF. The CDR3 DNA reads as TGTGCCAGCAGCACCGGGACAGGGACCTACGAGCAGTACTTC. This chain connects TRBV7-9 to TRBJ2-7, with 9 bases matching TRBD1. This CDR3 region has 14 residues. J gave up 2 bases and V 5 bases, and 4 bases lay outside the gene matches. Germline assignment: CDR1 SEHNR and CDR2 FQNEAQ (reference sequence).

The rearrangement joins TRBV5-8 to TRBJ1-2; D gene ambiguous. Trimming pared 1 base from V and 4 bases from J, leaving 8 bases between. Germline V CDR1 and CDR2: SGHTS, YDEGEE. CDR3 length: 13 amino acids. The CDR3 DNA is TGTGCCAGCAGCTTGTTAGATAGCTATGGCTACACCTTC. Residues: CASSLLDSYGYTF. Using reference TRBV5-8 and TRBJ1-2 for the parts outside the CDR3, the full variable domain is EAGVTQSPTHLIKTRGQQATLRCSPISGHTSVYWYQQALGLGLQFLLWYDEGEERNRGNFPPRFSGRQFPNYSSELNVNALELEDSALYLCASSLLDSYGYTFGSGTRLTVV.

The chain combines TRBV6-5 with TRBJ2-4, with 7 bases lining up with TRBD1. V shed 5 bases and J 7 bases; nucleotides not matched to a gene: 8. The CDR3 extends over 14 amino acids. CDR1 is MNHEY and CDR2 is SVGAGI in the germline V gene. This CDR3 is CASSVGTDFNIQYF. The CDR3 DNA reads TGTGCCAGCAGTGTAGGGACAGATTTTAACATTCAGTACTTC.

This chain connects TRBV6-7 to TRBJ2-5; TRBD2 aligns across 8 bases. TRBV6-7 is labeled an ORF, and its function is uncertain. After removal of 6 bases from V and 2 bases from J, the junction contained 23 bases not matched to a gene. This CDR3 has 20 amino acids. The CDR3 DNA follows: TGTGCCAGCAGCGGAAATAAAGGACTAGCAGGCCCCCAGCCACAAGAGACCCAGTACTTC. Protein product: CASSGNKGLAGPQPQETQYF.

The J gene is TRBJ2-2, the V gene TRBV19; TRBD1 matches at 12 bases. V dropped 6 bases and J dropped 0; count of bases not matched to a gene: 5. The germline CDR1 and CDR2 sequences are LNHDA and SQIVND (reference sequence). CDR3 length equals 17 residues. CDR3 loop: CASRRDRGPTNTGELFF. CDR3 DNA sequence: TGTGCCAGTAGACGGGACAGGGGGCCAACGAACACCGGGGAGCTGTTTTTT.

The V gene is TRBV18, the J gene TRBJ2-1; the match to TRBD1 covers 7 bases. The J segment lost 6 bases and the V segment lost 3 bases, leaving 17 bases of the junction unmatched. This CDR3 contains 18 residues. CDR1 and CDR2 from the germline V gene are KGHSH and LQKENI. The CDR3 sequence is CASSPRLGIDRVPNEQFF. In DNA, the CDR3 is TGTGCCAGCTCACCTCGCCTAGGAATAGACAGGGTCCCCAATGAGCAGTTCTTC.

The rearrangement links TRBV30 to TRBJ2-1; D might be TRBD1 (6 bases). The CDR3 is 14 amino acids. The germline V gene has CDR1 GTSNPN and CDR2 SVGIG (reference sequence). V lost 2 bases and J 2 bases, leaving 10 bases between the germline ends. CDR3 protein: CAWSIGTTYNEQFF. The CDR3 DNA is TGTGCCTGGAGTATCGGGACAACCTACAATGAGCAGTTCTTC.

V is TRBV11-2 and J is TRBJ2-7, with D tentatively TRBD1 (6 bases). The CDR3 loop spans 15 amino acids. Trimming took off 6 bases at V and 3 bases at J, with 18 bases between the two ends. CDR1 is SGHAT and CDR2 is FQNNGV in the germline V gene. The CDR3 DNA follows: TGTGCCAGCAGTCAGACGGACAGCCCCTTCTACGAGCAGTACTTC. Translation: CASSQTDSPFYEQYF. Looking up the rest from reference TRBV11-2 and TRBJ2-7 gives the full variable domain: EAGVAQSPRYKIIEKRQSVAFWCNPISGHATLYWYQQILGQGPKLLIQFQNNGVVDDSQLPKDRFSAERLKGVDSTLKIQPAKLEDSAVYLCASSQTDSPFYEQYFGPGTRLTVT.

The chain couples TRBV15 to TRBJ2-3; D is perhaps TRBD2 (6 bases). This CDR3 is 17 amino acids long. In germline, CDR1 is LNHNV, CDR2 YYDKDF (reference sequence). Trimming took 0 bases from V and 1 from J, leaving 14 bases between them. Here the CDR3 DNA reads TGTGCCACCAGCAGAGATTGGGTGGGACTCCGCACAGATACGCAGTATTTT. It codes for CATSRDWVGLRTDTQYF. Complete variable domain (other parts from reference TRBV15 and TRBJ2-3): DAMVIQNPRYQVTQFGKPVTLSCSQTLNHNVMYWYQQKSSQAPKLLFHYYDKDFNNEADTPDNFQSRRPNTSFCFLDIRSPGLGDTAMYLCATSRDWVGLRTDTQYFGPGTRLTVL.

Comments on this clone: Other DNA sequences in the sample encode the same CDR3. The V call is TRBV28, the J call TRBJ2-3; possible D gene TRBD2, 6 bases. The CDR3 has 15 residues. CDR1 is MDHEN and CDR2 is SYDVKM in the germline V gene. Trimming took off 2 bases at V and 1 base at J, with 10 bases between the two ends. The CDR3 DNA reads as TGTGCCAGCAGTTTAGCTGGCGGGGGCACAGATACGCAGTATTTT. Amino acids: CASSLAGGGTDTQYF.

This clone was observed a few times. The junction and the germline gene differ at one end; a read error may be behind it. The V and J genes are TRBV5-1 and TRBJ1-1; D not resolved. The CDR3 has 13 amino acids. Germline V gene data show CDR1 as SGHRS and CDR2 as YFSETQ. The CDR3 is CVSSLVGNTEAFF. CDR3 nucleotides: TGCGTCAGCAGCTTGGTCGGGAACACTGAAGCTTTCTTT.

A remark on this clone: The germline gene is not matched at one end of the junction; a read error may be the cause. CDR3 protein: CASSAAHQGTKYGYTF. The CDR3 DNA sequence: TGCGCCAGCAGCGCTGCCCATCAGGGGACTAAATATGGCTACACCTTC. V is TRBV5-1 and J is TRBJ1-2; TRBD1 might be the D (6 bases). Looked up from germline, CDR1 is SGHRS and CDR2 is YFSETQ. This CDR3 has 16 amino acids.

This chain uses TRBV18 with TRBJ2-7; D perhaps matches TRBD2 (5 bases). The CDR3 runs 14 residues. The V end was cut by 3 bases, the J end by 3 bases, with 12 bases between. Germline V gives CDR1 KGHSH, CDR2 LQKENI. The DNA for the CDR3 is TGTGCCAGCTCACCGAGACCGCGGGTCTACGAGCAGTACTTC. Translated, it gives CASSPRPRVYEQYF.

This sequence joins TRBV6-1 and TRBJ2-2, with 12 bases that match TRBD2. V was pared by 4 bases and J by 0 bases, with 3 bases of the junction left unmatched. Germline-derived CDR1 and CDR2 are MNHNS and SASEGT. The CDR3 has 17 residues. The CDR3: CASSVTSGGSNTGELFF. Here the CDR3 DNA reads TGTGCCAGCAGTGTAACTAGCGGGGGGTCGAACACCGGGGAGCTGTTTTTT.

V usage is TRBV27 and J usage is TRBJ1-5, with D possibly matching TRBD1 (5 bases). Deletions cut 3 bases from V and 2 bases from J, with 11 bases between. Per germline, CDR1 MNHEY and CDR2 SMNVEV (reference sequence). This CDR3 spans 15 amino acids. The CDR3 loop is CASSFGGGGNQPQHF. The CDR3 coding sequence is TGTGCCAGCAGTTTCGGTGGGGGGGGCAATCAGCCCCAGCATTTT.